This passage covers 3 T cell receptor beta chains from one sample sequenced in a study of blood T cells in healthy people across ages. Then a second PCR, running about 6 to 11 cycles, was carried out with a sample-barcoded 5' primer and a J-beta primer mix. Each CDR3 protein gets one entry after TCRdb re-called the 5' RACE reads with MiXCR. This sample carries hundreds of thousands of distinct CDR3 sequences, around 54% of them seen once, and the ten largest clones take 30% to 45%. The specimen was blood. The receptors were gathered from a man in his sixties in good health.

CDR3 loop: CASSFDRGSTDTQYF. In nucleotides, the CDR3 is TGTGCCAGCAGTTTCGACCGGGGCTCAACAGATACGCAGTATTTT. J is TRBJ2-3 and V is TRBV27; TRBD1 or TRBD2 may be the D gene (5 bases each). The CDR3 runs 15 residues. The germline V gene has CDR1 MNHEY and CDR2 SMNVEV (reference sequence). Trimming removed 3 bases at V and 3 bases at J, with 13 bases between.

The genes are TRBV5-5 and TRBJ1-2; 8 positions match TRBD1. There are 16 residues in the CDR3. The junction had 12 bases not matched to a gene; V was cut back by 1 base and J by 7 bases. Germline CDR1 and CDR2: SGHKS and YYEKEE (reference sequence). The DNA for the CDR3 is TGTGCCAGCAGCTTGTTTGATGCCAGGGGGCTTGGTGGCTACACCTTC. It specifies CASSLFDARGLGGYTF.

V and J are TRBV6-1 and TRBJ2-1, with 11 bases lining up with TRBD2. The germline CDR1 and CDR2 sequences are MNHNS and SASEGT. CDR3 length: 15 amino acids. The junction had 8 bases not matched to a gene; V was cut back by 5 bases and J by 8 bases. CDR3 nucleotide sequence: TGTGCCAGCAGTAGGATCGGGACTAGCGGACATGAGCAGTTCTTC. Translation: CASSRIGTSGHEQFF.